These 25 T cell receptor beta chains originate from one sample sequenced in a study of identifying expanded T cells in peripheral blood. TCRdb keeps only in-frame clones here, not all; method: immunoSEQ multiplex PCR. The data show 100,000 or so clones, 70% to 90% seen once. The sample consisted of blood. Receptors were obtained from a person aged 18 to 75 in good health.

The rearrangement uses TRBV7-9 and TRBJ2-7; D tentatively reads TRBD1 or TRBD2 (5 bases each). The CDR3 is 17 amino acids. The V end was cut by 5 bases, the J end by 7 bases, with 27 bases between. CDR1 and CDR2 (germline): SEHNR, FQNEAQ (reference sequence). The CDR3 coding sequence is TGTGCCAGCAGCCCCGCTGGCGGGTTTGGCAGGGCGGGTGAGCAGTACTTC. This gives the protein CASSPAGGFGRAGEQYF.

The chain is built from TRBV6-5 and TRBJ1-3, with 8 bases lining up with TRBD1. Germline V gene data show CDR1 as MNHEY and CDR2 as SVGAGI. This CDR3 has 16 residues. The junction had 5 bases not matched to a gene; V was cut back by 4 bases and J by 0 bases. CDR3 nucleotide sequence: TGTGCCAGCAGTTGGGGACAGGAAGGCTCTGGAAACACCATATATTTT. Translated: CASSWGQEGSGNTIYF.

The chain recombines TRBV7-9 with TRBJ2-3; D unresolved. V shed 5 bases and J shed 6 bases, with 9 bases lying between them. Germline CDR1 reads SEHNR; CDR2 reads FQNEAQ (reference sequence). CDR3 size: 12 residues. The CDR3 DNA is TGTGCCAGCAGCCCGATCCGGGATACGCAGTATTTT. It is translated as CASSPIRDTQYF.

This clone was seen a handful of times. The CDR3: CASSQDRRFDEQYF. CDR3 nucleotides: TGCGCCAGCAGCCAGGACAGGAGGTTCGACGAGCAGTACTTC. The rearrangement uses TRBV5-1 and TRBJ2-7; 7 nucleotides line up with TRBD1. This CDR3 has 14 amino acids. In germline, CDR1 is SGHRS, CDR2 YFSETQ. Trimming removed 4 bases from V and 5 bases from J; junction bases left unmatched: 9.

This chain uses TRBV5-5 with TRBJ1-1; TRBD1 might be the D (6 bases). Deletions cut 0 bases from V and 8 bases from J, with 14 bases between. The CDR3 consists of 14 residues. Germline CDR1 SGHKS, CDR2 YYEKEE (reference sequence). CDR3 loop: CASSLVAGGREAFF. Here the CDR3 DNA reads TGTGCCAGCAGCTTGGTGGCGGGGGGCAGGGAAGCTTTCTTT.

In its sample, this clone was seen a few times. This chain connects TRBV18 to TRBJ2-3, with a possible D match to TRBD1 (5 bases). Germline assignment: CDR1 KGHSH and CDR2 LQKENI. V shed 3 bases and J shed 2 bases, with 15 bases lying between them. The length of the CDR3 is 16 residues. CDR3 loop: CASSPGKTADTDTQYF. CDR3 nucleotides: TGTGCCAGCTCACCTGGAAAGACAGCCGACACAGATACGCAGTATTTT. Full variable domain (remainder filled in from reference TRBV18 and TRBJ2-3): NAGVMQNPRHLVRRRGQEARLRCSPMKGHSHVYWYRQLPEEGLKFMVYLQKENIIDESGMPKERFSAEFPKEGPSILRIQQVVRGDSAAYFCASSPGKTADTDTQYFGPGTRLTVL.

The chain recombines TRBV13 with TRBJ2-3, with TRBD2 as a possible D gene (7 bases). Trimming removed 5 bases from V and 2 bases from J, with 14 bases in between. The CDR3 contains 15 residues. The germline V gene encodes CDR1 PRHDT and CDR2 FYEKMQ (reference sequence). The CDR3, as DNA: TGTGCCAGCAGCCCCGGGGGGCAGATCACAGATACGCAGTATTTT. Its translation is CASSPGGQITDTQYF.

The rearrangement uses TRBV7-9 and TRBJ2-5; D may be TRBD1 (6 bases). The CDR3 has 14 amino acids. Germline lookup yields CDR1 SEHNR and CDR2 FQNEAQ (reference sequence). Trimming cost V 2 bases and J 4 bases, with 11 bases left between them. CDR3 loop: CASSLNRDGETQYF. CDR3 coding DNA: TGTGCCAGCAGCTTAAACAGGGATGGAGAGACCCAGTACTTC.

The rearrangement uses TRBV28 and TRBJ1-2; no definite D call. Germline CDR1 and CDR2: MDHEN and SYDVKM. The CDR3 loop spans 15 amino acids. Between the trimmed V and J ends, which lost 5 bases and 0 bases, there was a span of 13 bases. The CDR3 DNA follows: TGTGCCAGCAGTCCCACCGGGGAGGCTAACTATGGCTACACCTTC. It yields the protein CASSPTGEANYGYTF.

The gene calls are TRBV27 and TRBJ1-1, with D possibly TRBD1 on 5 matching bases. Per the germline V gene, CDR1 is MNHEY and CDR2 is SMNVEV (reference sequence). With 8 bases removed from V and 2 bases from J, the gap between germline ends came to 12 bases. CDR3 length: 13 amino acids. In DNA form, the CDR3 reads TGTGCCAGCTGGGGCCAGGGCAACACTGAAGCTTTCTTT. Encoded protein: CASWGQGNTEAFF.

The chain uses TRBV28 and TRBJ2-1; a weak D match, TRBD1 (6 bases). CDR1 MDHEN and CDR2 SYDVKM come from the germline V gene. The CDR3 loop spans 14 amino acids. V was cut by 5 bases and J by 2 bases, with 10 bases left in between. CDR3 sequence reads: CASSPGQTYNEQFF. The CDR3 nucleotides are TGTGCCAGCAGTCCTGGACAGACCTACAATGAGCAGTTCTTC.

Worth noting for this clone: The sample carries other DNA sequences with the same CDR3. V usage is TRBV19 and J usage is TRBJ1-6, with 9 bases that match TRBD1. The CDR3 has 15 residues. The trim removed 2 bases at V and 7 bases at J, leaving 3 bases unmatched. Germline CDR1 reads LNHDA; CDR2 reads SQIVND (reference sequence). For the CDR3, the DNA is TGTGCCAGTAGTATATGGGGACAGGGAAATTCACCCCTCCACTTT. It yields the protein CASSIWGQGNSPLHF.

This clone came up a few times. The V and J genes are TRBV14 and TRBJ2-5; 7 positions agree with TRBD1. The V and J ends lost 6 bases and 7 bases, in that order; junction bases with no gene match: 5. CDR1 SGHDN and CDR2 FVKESK come from the germline V gene. The CDR3 loop spans 12 amino acids. This chain's CDR3 is CASSPRGRTQYF. DNA for the CDR3: TGTGCCAGCAGTCCCAGGGGGAGGACCCAGTACTTC.

The J gene is TRBJ2-7, the V gene TRBV28; D possibly corresponds to TRBD1 (7 bases). Germline lookup yields CDR1 MDHEN and CDR2 SYDVKM. The V end lost 0 bases, the J end lost 6 bases, and 9 bases lay between the germline ends. The CDR3 sequence is 13 residues long. In DNA, the CDR3 is TGTGCCAGCAGTTTATGGGAGGGGGCCGAGCAGTACTTC. This codes for CASSLWEGAEQYF. Using reference TRBV28 and TRBJ2-7 for the parts outside the CDR3, the full variable domain is DVKVTQSSRYLVKRTGEKVFLECVQDMDHENMFWYRQDPGLGLRLIYFSYDVKMKEKGDIPEGYSVSREKKERFSLILESASTNQTSMYLCASSLWEGAEQYFGPGTRLTVT.

This clone is a singleton in its sample. This chain uses TRBV9 with TRBJ1-3; no reliable D call. V was shortened by 4 bases and J by 4 bases, with 9 bases between the two germline ends. CDR1 is SGDLS and CDR2 is YYNGEE in the germline V gene. The CDR3 loop spans 13 amino acids. The CDR3 coding sequence is TGTGCCAGCAGCCGCTTTCCCGGAAACACCATATATTTT. It codes for CASSRFPGNTIYF.

Here the CDR3 reads CASSLDAPFYEQYF. The CDR3 DNA reads as TGTGCCAGCAGCTTAGACGCCCCTTTTTACGAGCAGTACTTC. This sequence joins TRBV11-2 and TRBJ2-7, with no clear D. Germline CDR1 SGHAT, CDR2 FQNNGV. The V end lost 0 bases, the J end lost 4 bases, and 10 bases lay between the germline ends. The CDR3 is 14 amino acids.

The V call is TRBV29-1, the J call TRBJ1-3; no firm D call. CDR1 SQVTM and CDR2 ANQGSEA come from the germline V gene. This CDR3 has 12 residues. Between the trimmed V and J ends, which lost 6 bases and 4 bases, there was a span of 10 bases. The CDR3 DNA follows: TGCAGCGTCGGACCCGCGGGAAACACCATATATTTT. Its translation is CSVGPAGNTIYF. Based on the CDR3 plus reference TRBV29-1 and TRBJ1-3, the full variable domain is SAVISQKPSRDICQRGTSLTIQCQVDSQVTMMFWYRQQPGQSLTLIATANQGSEATYESGFVIDKFPISRPNLTFSTLTVSNMSPEDSSIYLCSVGPAGNTIYFGEGSWLTVV.

The chain recombines TRBV28 with TRBJ1-1, with D possibly matching TRBD1 (5 bases). Trimming took 4 bases from V and 5 from J, leaving 11 bases between them. The CDR3 loop spans 13 amino acids. CDR1 and CDR2 from the germline V gene are MDHEN and SYDVKM. The CDR3 region has the DNA TGTGCCAGCAGTTGGACCGAGGGGACTGAAGCTTTCTTT. The encoded protein is CASSWTEGTEAFF.

The CDR3: CASSFPGGYEQYF. For the CDR3, the DNA is TGTGCCAGCAGTTTCCCGGGGGGCTACGAGCAGTACTTC. The V and J genes are TRBV6-6 and TRBJ2-7; 7 nucleotides line up with TRBD2. Per the germline V gene, CDR1 is MNHNY and CDR2 is SVGAGI (reference sequence). V lost 4 bases and J lost 3; bases outside the gene matches: 3. The CDR3 totals 13 residues.

The rearrangement links TRBV4-3 to TRBJ1-2; no definite D call. Germline V lookup: CDR1 LGHNA, CDR2 YSLEER. Trimming left V 9 bases short and J 8 bases short, with 10 bases between. The CDR3 covers 10 residues. The CDR3 protein is CARPASGYTF. The CDR3 coding sequence is TGCGCCAGGCCGGCTTCCGGCTACACCTTC.

J is TRBJ1-1 and V is TRBV5-6; no clear D gene. There are 13 residues in the CDR3. The V end lost 0 bases, the J end lost 1 base, and 4 bases lay between the germline ends. CDR1 SGHDT and CDR2 YYEEEE come from the germline V gene. DNA for the CDR3: TGTGCCAGCAGCTTGGAGGGGAACACTGAAGCTTTCTTT. Translation: CASSLEGNTEAFF.

The chain has TRBV5-1 and TRBJ2-5, with D possibly TRBD2 on 5 matching bases. CDR1 is SGHRS and CDR2 is YFSETQ in the germline V gene. V gave up 4 bases and J gave up 0 bases, with 13 bases separating them. This CDR3 is built from 15 residues. For the CDR3, the DNA is TGCGCCAGCAGCAGCCCAGGCGGGTACCAAGAGACCCAGTACTTC. This gives the protein CASSSPGGYQETQYF.

The chain joins TRBV2 to TRBJ1-2, with a weak D call TRBD1 (5 bases). This CDR3 is built from 14 residues. The V end lost 6 bases, the J end lost 4 bases, and 15 bases lay between the germline ends. Looked up from germline, CDR1 is SNHLY and CDR2 is FYNNEI. Here the CDR3 DNA reads TGTGCCAGCAGCGATGGACACCTAGGCTATGGCTACACCTTC. Amino acids: CASSDGHLGYGYTF. The variable domain in full, with the rest retrieved from reference TRBV2 and TRBJ1-2, is EPEVTQTPSHQVTQMGQEVILRCVPISNHLYFYWYRQILGQKVEFLVSFYNNEISEKSEIFDDQFSVERPDGSNFTLKIRSTKLEDSAMYFCASSDGHLGYGYTFGSGTRLTVV.

The chain carries TRBV2 and TRBJ2-3, with 8 bases identical to TRBD1. Germline-derived CDR1 and CDR2 are SNHLY and FYNNEI. V lost 7 bases and J lost 3; bases outside the gene matches: 9. CDR3 size: 15 residues. The CDR3 loop is CASIRGQVPTDTQYF. Written as DNA, the CDR3 is TGTGCCAGCATTAGGGGACAGGTCCCGACAGATACGCAGTATTTT.

CDR3 sequence (DNA): TGTGCCACCAGCAGAAAACAGGGGAGATTTGGGGCTGAAGCTTTCTTT. Its protein product is CATSRKQGRFGAEAFF. The rearrangement links TRBV15 to TRBJ1-1, with TRBD1 matching over 7 bases. V lost 2 bases and J lost 6; bases outside the gene matches: 12. The CDR3 extends over 16 amino acids. In germline, CDR1 is LNHNV, CDR2 YYDKDF (reference sequence).